These T cell receptor beta chains were read from a single sample in a study of T cell changes during pregnancy in multiple sclerosis. The method was immunoSEQ multiplex PCR; TCRdb's version includes in-frame clones alone and lacks a portion of them. The sample consists of some 20,000 clones, about 86% of them appearing once. The sequencing used CD4+ T cells from peripheral blood mononuclear cells, collected in the first trimester of pregnancy. The receptors shown here come from a female donor in good health, enrolled as a control in a pregnancy study. Each CDR3 is given with its conserved first and last residue. The D gene is left open where the match is weak. Part of the rows lack a size; the others show once, few, many or a class for expanded clones.

clone size	D gene	J gene	V gene	CDR3 protein	CDR3 DNA
.	TRBD2	TRBJ2-7	TRBV18	CASSPRTRSLNEQYF	TGTGCCAGCTCACCTCGGACTAGGTCCCTGAACGAGCAGTACTTC
.	.	TRBJ2-7	TRBV7-2	CASSNPTSEQYF	TGTGCCAGCAGCAACCCGACTAGCGAGCAGTACTTC
.	TRBD1	TRBJ2-7	TRBV28	CASLGQVYYEQYF	TGTGCCAGCCTGGGACAGGTTTACTACGAGCAGTACTTC
.	TRBD1	TRBJ1-1	TRBV11-3	CASSPGPGQGASEAFF	TGTGCCAGCAGCCCCGGGCCCGGACAGGGGGCGAGTGAAGCTTTCTTT
.	TRBD2	TRBJ2-5	TRBV5-6	CASSYGRVEETQYF	TGTGCCAGCAGCTACGGGAGGGTGGAAGAGACCCAGTACTTC
.	TRBD2	TRBJ2-7	TRBV11-2	CASRLPGGEAYEQYF	TGTGCCAGCAGACTACCGGGGGGGGAGGCCTACGAGCAGTACTTC
.	.	TRBJ2-7	TRBV11-1	CASSLIAGVAEQYF	TGTGCCAGCAGCTTGATCGCAGGGGTTGCCGAGCAGTACTTC
.	TRBD1	TRBJ2-3	TRBV7-8	CASRYGDRGRDTQYF	TGTGCCAGCCGTTACGGGGACAGGGGGCGAGATACGCAGTATTTT
.	TRBD1	TRBJ2-7	TRBV7-7	CASSYRTGAAYEQYF	TGTGCTAGCAGCTATCGGACAGGGGCTGCCTACGAGCAGTACTTC
.	TRBD1	TRBJ1-2	TRBV5-6	CASSPRDRAGLGYTF	TGTGCCAGCAGCCCCAGGGACAGGGCCGGTCTTGGCTACACCTTC
.	.	TRBJ2-5	TRBV7-3	CASSPPRQGGQETQYF	TGTGCCAGCAGCCCCCCCCGACAGGGAGGCCAAGAGACCCAGTACTTC
.	TRBD1	TRBJ2-7	TRBV11-2	CASRIPGTGEIEQYF	TGTGCCAGCCGAATCCCCGGGACAGGGGAAATCGAGCAGTACTTC
once	TRBD1	TRBJ2-5	TRBV7-2	CASSSGQGVETQYF	TGTGCCAGCAGCTCTGGACAGGGTGTAGAGACCCAGTACTTC
few	TRBD1	TRBJ1-2	TRBV5-1	CASRLEQGYGYTF	TGCGCCAGCAGACTAGAACAGGGGTATGGCTACACCTTC
few	.	TRBJ1-6	TRBV6-1	CASDENSPLHF	TGTGCCAGCGATGAGAATTCACCCCTCCACTTT
.	.	TRBJ1-5	TRBV9	CASNLGPGGNQPQHF	TGTGCCAGCAACCTGGGGCCGGGAGGGAATCAGCCCCAGCATTTT
.	TRBD1	TRBJ1-2	TRBV6-5	CASSQGAKNYGYTF	TGTGCCAGCAGCCAGGGGGCGAAAAACTATGGCTACACCTTC
.	.	TRBJ2-3	TRBV15	CATSRGQDTDTQYF	TGTGCCACCAGCAGAGGACAGGACACAGATACGCAGTATTTT
.	.	TRBJ2-7	TRBV9	CASSVSATALPSYEQYF	TGTGCCAGCAGCGTATCGGCCACAGCTTTACCATCCTACGAGCAGTACTTC
.	TRBD1	TRBJ2-7	TRBV7-2	CASRYPGTGVYEQYF	TGTGCCAGCAGGTACCCCGGGACAGGGGTCTACGAGCAGTACTTC
.	TRBD1	TRBJ2-1	TRBV7-2	CASSPRTGLDEQFF	TGTGCCAGCAGCCCCAGGACAGGTTTGGATGAGCAGTTCTTC
.	.	TRBJ1-4	TRBV19	CATHSSGTIGANEKLFF	TGTGCCACCCACTCCTCGGGCACAATAGGGGCGAATGAAAAACTGTTTTTT
.	TRBD2	TRBJ2-5	TRBV19	CASSPGLAGIQETQYF	TGTGCCAGTAGCCCCGGACTAGCGGGGATCCAAGAGACCCAGTACTTC
.	.	TRBJ2-5	TRBV27	CASSSSGDRWGGTQYF	TGTGCCAGCAGTTCTAGCGGGGACAGGTGGGGGGGGACCCAGTACTTC
.	.	TRBJ1-1	TRBV2	CASSEVQGAIVNTEAFF	TGTGCCAGCAGTGAAGTCCAAGGGGCTATCGTGAACACTGAAGCTTTCTTT
.	.	TRBJ1-1	TRBV29-1	CSVQTRGGENTEAFF	TGCAGCGTTCAAACCAGGGGAGGGGAAAACACTGAAGCTTTCTTT
.	.	TRBJ1-2	TRBV6-6	CASSLPGGGGGGYTF	TGTGCCAGCAGTCTGCCCGGGGGAGGGGGAGGTGGCTACACCTTC
once	.	TRBJ1-6	TRBV2	CASSATGRVGNSPLHF	TGTGCCAGCAGTGCGACGGGGAGGGTTGGGAATTCACCCCTCCACTTT
.	.	TRBJ1-6	TRBV7-3	CASSSDFPGSPLHF	TGTGCCAGCAGTTCGGACTTCCCAGGATCACCCCTCCACTTT
.	TRBD1	TRBJ1-6	TRBV18	CASSPPTGGRSPLHF	TGTGCCAGCTCACCACCGACAGGGGGAAGGTCACCCCTCCACTTT
.	.	TRBJ1-1	TRBV9	CASSVKGARPNTEAFF	TGTGCCAGCAGCGTAAAAGGGGCACGACCTAACACTGAAGCTTTCTTT
.	TRBD1	TRBJ1-4	TRBV6-5	CASSYGTGNEKLFF	TGTGCCAGCAGTTACGGGACAGGGAATGAAAAACTGTTTTTT
.	.	TRBJ2-6	TRBV30	CAWSPRISGANVLTF	TGTGCCTGGAGTCCCAGGATCTCTGGGGCCAACGTCCTGACTTTC
few	TRBD1	TRBJ1-1	TRBV10-3	CAIRSDRGGTEAFF	TGTGCCATCAGGTCGGACAGGGGTGGCACTGAAGCTTTCTTT
.	TRBD1	TRBJ2-2	TRBV6-5	CASREQGSTGELFF	TGTGCCAGCAGAGAACAGGGGTCCACCGGGGAGCTGTTTTTT
.	.	TRBJ2-1	TRBV7-3	CASSPIRGNEQFF	TGTGCCAGCAGCCCGATAAGGGGCAATGAGCAGTTCTTC
.	TRBD2	TRBJ2-7	TRBV10-3	CAISDPGGTARREQYF	TGTGCCATCAGTGACCCCGGGGGGACTGCACGTCGGGAGCAGTACTTC
.	.	TRBJ2-4	TRBV7-3	CASSLDGRDKNIQYF	TGTGCCAGCAGCTTAGATGGCAGGGACAAAAACATTCAGTACTTC
once	.	TRBJ2-5	TRBV6-1	CASSEAGGRQTQYF	TGTGCCAGCAGTGAAGCGGGGGGGCGGCAGACCCAGTACTTC
.	TRBD1	TRBJ1-1	TRBV9	CASSPMGQGATEAFF	TGTGCCAGCAGCCCAATGGGACAGGGGGCCACTGAAGCTTTCTTT
.	.	TRBJ1-2	TRBV19	CASSRRLQESRGYTF	TGTGCCAGTAGTAGACGCCTACAGGAGTCTCGTGGCTACACCTTC
.	TRBD1	TRBJ1-2	TRBV7-9	CASSVGTGGGYTF	TGTGCCAGCAGCGTAGGGACAGGGGGCGGCTACACCTTC
.	TRBD1	TRBJ1-2	TRBV7-3	CASSLTGGYYGYTF	TGTGCCAGCAGCTTAACAGGGGGCTACTATGGCTACACCTTC
.	TRBD1	TRBJ1-4	TRBV30	CAWSHGTANEKLFF	TGTGCCTGGAGTCACGGGACAGCTAATGAAAAACTGTTTTTT
.	TRBD1	TRBJ2-7	TRBV5-4	CASSRPGQNYEQYF	TGTGCCAGCAGCCGACCGGGACAGAACTACGAGCAGTACTTC